This TCR beta chain was profiled in a study of blood T cells in healthy people across ages (dated by TCRdb to between 2014 and 2017). Some background on the complete study: In model experiments, template switching captured about one uniquely barcoded TCR beta cDNA molecule for every two T cells. Using deep sequencing normalized with unique cDNA molecular identifiers, the study measured how TCR beta repertoire diversity changes with age. Donors of different ages were randomly distributed across sequencing lanes to avoid experimental bias. The donors were divided into four age groups: young (average approximately 15 years), middle-aged (roughly 40), aged (around 67) and long-lived (about 90). Using the same blood draw, the study looked at two additional independent replicas of 1 million unique cDNA reads for two donors, one aged 18 to 30 and the other aged 80 or older. The paper as a whole reports these results and caveats: Estimates of total diversity based on one million sequenced T cells were considered lower bounds and underestimates. Because donor CMV infection status was unknown, age-related changes in expanded clonotypes were potentially confounded. Since profiling was done on bulk unsorted PBMCs, naive and antigen-experienced compartments could not be conclusively compared. A strong correlation was found between observed TCR beta diversity and the percentage of naive T cells measured by flow cytometry. Observed TCR beta diversity per million T cells fell roughly linearly with age, and a significant reduction was already apparent by age around 44. The long-lived group showed more naive CD4+ T cells, fewer expanded clones and increased TCR diversity than the aged group, suggesting age selection.

Systemically healthy Caucasian individuals from Russia, around 39 in total and aged 6 to 90 years, were included as donors. Approximately 9.3 milliliters of peripheral blood were drawn from each donor into EDTA-treated Vacutainer tubes. Ficoll-Paque density-gradient centrifugation was used to isolate PBMCs, with at least 6 million obtained per sample. Total RNA, at least 6 micrograms per sample, was extracted from PBMCs with Trizol reagent. Naive CD45RAhigh/CD27high T cell percentages were measured by flow cytometry on a PBMC aliquot from every donor. Trimming costs V 7 bases and J 8 bases, and their ends lie 17 bases apart. The CDR3 runs 13 residues from the cysteine to the phenylalanine. Only the CDR3 region is kept as DNA, spanning 39 bases read in frame from base 1. Remarks on this clonotype: There is no known antigen for this receptor. The input lacks base qualities; no much larger clone sits a single base away.

The library was built by means of 5' RACE. TCRdb shows the sequencer as Illumina HiSeq 2500. The second PCR ran for about 7 to 11 cycles and used a J-beta primer mix along with a sample-barcoded 5' primer. A unique molecular identifier was introduced onto each TCR beta cDNA molecule by a template-switch 5' adaptor carrying 12 random nucleotides. At least 2.5 million CDR3-containing paired-end reads were obtained from each sample. First-strand cDNA synthesis was performed from all RNA using the Mint cDNA synthesis kit, with priming by a TRBC-specific oligonucleotide. All cDNA was treated with uracil-DNA glycosylase and then went through a first 18-cycle PCR with the universal primers M1SS and BC2_uni_R. Per the original workflow: Each sample was normalized by randomly selecting 1 million high-quality reads, each carrying a distinct molecular identifier. Instead of being binned into consensus sequences, reads with shared molecular identifiers were discarded. CDR3 identification, clonotype clustering and error correction used MiTCR with a Q25 quality threshold and the strictest error-elimination algorithm. A nonparametric unseen species model with Euler transformation was used to estimate a lower bound on total TCR beta diversity. Using fastp at Q25 and MiXCR, TCRdb reprocessed the public reads and kept productive beta chains. Under each unique CDR3 protein, matching rows form one entry showing the most common genes and DNA. For this entry, the V and J calls and clone size follow TCRdb and not the study's own pipeline. Present in this sample are roughly 900,000 distinct CDR3 sequences, roughly 26% of which were seen just once. Together, the top ten hold 17% of the sample.

Sequencing was carried out using blood. Here the chain combines TRBV12-3 or TRBV12-4 and TRBJ1-2, with no confidently assigned D gene. This TCR was recovered from a woman older than 75 in good health. The nucleotide sequence is given as TGTGCCAGCACCCGTATGGAGAGGGAAGGCTACACCTTC. This is translated as CASTRMEREGYTF.